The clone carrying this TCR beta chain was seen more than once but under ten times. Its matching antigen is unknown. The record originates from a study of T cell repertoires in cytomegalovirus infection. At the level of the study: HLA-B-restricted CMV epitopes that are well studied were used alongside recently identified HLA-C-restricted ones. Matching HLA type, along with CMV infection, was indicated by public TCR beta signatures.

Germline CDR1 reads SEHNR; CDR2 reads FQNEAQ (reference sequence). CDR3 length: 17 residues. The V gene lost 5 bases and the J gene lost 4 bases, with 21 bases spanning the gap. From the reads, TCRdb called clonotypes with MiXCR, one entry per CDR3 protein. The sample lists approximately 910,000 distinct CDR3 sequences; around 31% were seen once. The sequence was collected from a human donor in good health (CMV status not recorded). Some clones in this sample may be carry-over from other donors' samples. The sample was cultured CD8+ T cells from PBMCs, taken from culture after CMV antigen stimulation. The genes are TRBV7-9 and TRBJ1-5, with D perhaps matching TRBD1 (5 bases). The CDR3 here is CASSAGRGAIGNQPQHF. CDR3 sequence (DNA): TGTGCCAGCAGCGCAGGCAGAGGGGCGATCGGTAATCAGCCCCAGCATTTT.